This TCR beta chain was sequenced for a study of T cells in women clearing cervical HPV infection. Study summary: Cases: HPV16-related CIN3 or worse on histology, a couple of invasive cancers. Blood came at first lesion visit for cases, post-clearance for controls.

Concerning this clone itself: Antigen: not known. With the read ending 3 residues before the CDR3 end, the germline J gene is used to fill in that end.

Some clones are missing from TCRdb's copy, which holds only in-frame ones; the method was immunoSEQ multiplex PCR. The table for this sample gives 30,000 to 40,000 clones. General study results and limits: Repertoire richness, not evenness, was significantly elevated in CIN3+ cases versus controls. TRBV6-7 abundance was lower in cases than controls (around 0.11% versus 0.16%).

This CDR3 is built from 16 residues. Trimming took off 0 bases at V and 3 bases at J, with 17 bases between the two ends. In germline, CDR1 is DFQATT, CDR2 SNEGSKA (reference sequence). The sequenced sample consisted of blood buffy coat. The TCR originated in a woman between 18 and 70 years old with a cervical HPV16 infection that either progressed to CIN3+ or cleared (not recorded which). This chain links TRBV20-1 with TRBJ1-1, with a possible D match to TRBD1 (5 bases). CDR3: CSARDPYQGGDTEAFF. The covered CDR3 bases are TGCAGTGCTAGAGATCCCTATCAGGGAGGGGACACTGAA.